Following are 24 T cell receptor beta chains from one sample sequenced in a study of PD-1 blockade in mismatch repair-deficient tumors. TCRdb's copy holds only in-frame clones and misses some; the assay was immunoSEQ multiplex PCR. This sample has around 38,000 clones; roughly 80% occur once, and the top ten carry about 20%. The sequences come from peripheral blood, collected 4 weeks after starting pembrolizumab. All receptors come from an adult with mismatch repair-deficient cancer.

The V and J genes are TRBV15 and TRBJ2-7, with a weak D call TRBD2 (6 bases). The length of the CDR3 is 14 residues. The V end lost 1 base, the J end lost 2 bases, and 9 bases lay between the germline ends. In germline, CDR1 is LNHNV, CDR2 YYDKDF (reference sequence). The CDR3 sequence: CATSRARETYEQYF. CDR3 DNA: TGTGCCACCAGCAGAGCCCGGGAGACCTACGAGCAGTACTTC.

V and J are TRBV11-1 and TRBJ2-2, with 9 nucleotides matching TRBD2. J gave up 3 bases and V 2 bases, and 7 bases lay outside the gene matches. Germline V gives CDR1 SGHAT, CDR2 FQDESV (reference sequence). The CDR3 contains 17 residues. The CDR3 is CASSLRAIAGDTGELFF. The CDR3 DNA reads as TGTGCCAGCAGCTTACGGGCTATAGCGGGGGACACCGGGGAGCTGTTTTTT. Combining the CDR3 with reference TRBV11-1 and TRBJ2-2 gives the whole variable domain EAEVAQSPRYKITEKSQAVAFWCDPISGHATLYWYRQILGQGPELLVQFQDESVVDDSQLPKDRFSAERLKGVDSTLKIQPAELGDSAMYLCASSLRAIAGDTGELFFGEGSRLTVL.

The table lists this clone with a few counts. At one end the junction does not follow the germline gene, possibly because of a read error. The identical CDR3 is also encoded by other nucleotide sequences in the sample. J is TRBJ2-7 and V is TRBV5-1; D remains ambiguous. The CDR3 covers 14 residues. CDR1 and CDR2 from the germline V gene are SGHRS and YFSETQ. For the CDR3, the DNA is TGTGCCAGCAGCTCCTGGGGTATATCGGACGAGCAGTACTTC. Translated: CASSSWGISDEQYF.

This sequence joins TRBV7-2 and TRBJ2-5; 11 bases line up with TRBD2. With V trimmed by 5 bases and J by 1 base, 9 bases remained unmatched. This CDR3 spans 17 amino acids. The germline gives CDR1 SGHTA, CDR2 FQGNSA. This CDR3 is CASSLLAGGPIQETQYF. CDR3 coding DNA: TGTGCCAGCAGCCTCTTAGCGGGAGGGCCCATCCAAGAGACCCAGTACTTC.

The chain carries TRBV14 and TRBJ2-3, with TRBD2 matching 8 bases. Germline assignment: CDR1 SGHDN and CDR2 FVKESK. The CDR3 totals 16 residues. V gave up 1 base and J gave up 4 bases; unmatched junction bases: 7. The CDR3 DNA follows: TGTGCCAGCAGCCAAGTTTCTGGACTAGCTTCAGATACGCAGTATTTT. This codes for CASSQVSGLASDTQYF.

V usage is TRBV27 and J usage is TRBJ2-6, with D unclear. Germline CDR1 reads MNHEY; CDR2 reads SMNVEV (reference sequence). The V end was cut by 5 bases, the J end by 4 bases, with 6 bases between. The CDR3 contains 13 residues. CDR3 sequence reads: CASSLWGANVLTF. The CDR3 DNA reads TGTGCCAGCAGTCTCTGGGGGGCCAACGTCCTGACTTTC.

This clone was seen only once. The chain joins TRBV27 to TRBJ2-7, with D uncertain. CDR1 and CDR2 from the germline V gene are MNHEY and SMNVEV (reference sequence). The germline V and J ends were trimmed by 5 bases and 3 bases, with 5 bases remaining between them. The CDR3 extends over 11 amino acids. The CDR3 DNA follows: TGTGCCAGCAGTAATCACTACGAGCAGTACTTC. Protein sequence: CASSNHYEQYF.

J is TRBJ2-1 and V is TRBV5-6, with TRBD2 matching over 11 bases. This CDR3 contains 16 residues. Losses at the gene ends were 2 bases for V and 6 bases for J; bases not matched to a gene: 7. The germline V gene has CDR1 SGHDT and CDR2 YYEEEE. CDR3 sequence (DNA): TGTGCCAGCAGCTTTCTAGCGGGAGGCGGGCCCAATGAGCAGTTCTTC. It is translated as CASSFLAGGGPNEQFF.

V and J are TRBV29-1 and TRBJ2-1, with 7 bases that match TRBD2. The CDR3 spans 14 residues. With 7 bases clipped from V and 7 bases from J, the junction kept 13 bases outside the gene matches. Germline CDR1 and CDR2: SQVTM and ANQGSEA. The CDR3 protein is CSDGAGVVANEQFF. CDR3 in DNA: TGCAGCGATGGCGCGGGAGTAGTGGCGAATGAGCAGTTCTTC.

This clone is labeled medium-sized (0.01 to 0.1%). This sequence joins TRBV10-2 and TRBJ2-7; no firm D call. Germline V gene lookup returns CDR1 WSHSY and CDR2 SAAADI. CDR3 length equals 15 residues. The V gene lost 0 bases and the J gene lost 5 bases, with 14 bases spanning the gap. CDR3 nucleotides: TGCGCCAGCAGTGAGTCGGGGATGAGTTACGACGAGCAGTACTTC. Translating it yields CASSESGMSYDEQYF.

The gene calls are TRBV18 and TRBJ2-5, with D maybe TRBD2 (5 bases). Trimming took off 0 bases at V and 5 bases at J, with 10 bases between the two ends. The CDR3 spans 14 residues. The germline CDR1 and CDR2 sequences are KGHSH and LQKENI. The CDR3 sequence: CASSPPEVRETQYF. CDR3 nucleotide sequence: TGTGCCAGCTCACCACCGGAGGTGCGGGAGACCCAGTACTTC. Supplemented by reference TRBV18 and TRBJ2-5, the full variable domain reads NAGVMQNPRHLVRRRGQEARLRCSPMKGHSHVYWYRQLPEEGLKFMVYLQKENIIDESGMPKERFSAEFPKEGPSILRIQQVVRGDSAAYFCASSPPEVRETQYFGPGTRLLVL.

The chain joins TRBV7-9 to TRBJ2-7; D is uncertain. Germline values: CDR1 SEHNR, CDR2 FQNEAQ (reference sequence). This CDR3 region has 13 residues. V was clipped by 3 bases and J by 6 bases, with 12 bases between them. The CDR3 loop reads CASSFTEVSEQYF. The CDR3 DNA reads TGTGCCAGCAGCTTCACAGAGGTCTCCGAGCAGTACTTC.

CDR3 sequence reads: CASSHPDDEQYF. The CDR3 DNA follows: TGTGCCAGCAGTCACCCGGACGACGAGCAGTACTTC. This rearrangement joins TRBV28 to TRBJ2-7; D is undetermined. The ends were cut back, 5 bases at V and 5 bases at J, with 10 bases in the middle. Germline V CDR1 and CDR2: MDHEN, SYDVKM. The length of the CDR3 is 12 residues.

This rearrangement joins TRBV20-1 to TRBJ2-5; D ambiguous. Trimming left V 2 bases short and J 4 bases short, with 5 bases between. CDR1 and CDR2 (germline): DFQATT, SNEGSKA (reference sequence). The CDR3 loop spans 11 amino acids. The CDR3 sequence: CSARQGETQYF. The CDR3, as DNA: TGCAGTGCTAGACAAGGAGAGACCCAGTACTTC.

The rearrangement joins TRBV6-1 to TRBJ1-5, with D perhaps matching TRBD1 (6 bases). The CDR3 is 14 residues long. V lost 3 bases and J lost 7, with 13 bases in between. Looked up from germline, CDR1 is MNHNS and CDR2 is SASEGT. The CDR3 DNA is TGTGCCAGCAGTGACGAAGGGGGTCGGCAGCCCCAGCATTTT. This sequence encodes CASSDEGGRQPQHF.

The chain employs TRBV5-1 and TRBJ2-1, with 14 bases matching TRBD2. The V gene end was trimmed by 4 bases and the J gene end by 4 bases; junction bases not matched to a gene: 7. Germline V gene lookup returns CDR1 SGHRS and CDR2 YFSETQ. This CDR3 is built from 17 residues. DNA of the CDR3: TGCGCCAGCAGCAGAGGGACTAGCGGGAGTTGGTACAATGAGCAGTTCTTC. Protein product: CASSRGTSGSWYNEQFF.

The rearrangement links TRBV10-3 to TRBJ2-3, with 9 nucleotides matching TRBD2. This CDR3 region has 15 residues. With 10 bases clipped from V and 4 bases from J, the junction kept 12 bases outside the gene matches. Germline CDR1 is ENHRY and CDR2 is SYGVKD. The CDR3, as DNA: TGTGCCACCCGCGCAGGGCGGGAGGGTGCAGATACGCAGTATTTT. Its translation: CATRAGREGADTQYF.

The rearrangement links TRBV9 to TRBJ2-5; D is uncertain. V lost 2 bases and J 4 bases, leaving 18 bases between the germline ends. The CDR3 is 16 amino acids. Germline values: CDR1 SGDLS, CDR2 YYNGEE. The CDR3 region is CASSVAAAAGRETQYF. In DNA, the CDR3 is TGTGCCAGCAGCGTGGCGGCGGCCGCCGGTCGAGAGACCCAGTACTTC.

V is TRBV21-1 and J is TRBJ1-4; the DNA was not used to check the table's D call, TRBD1. TRBV21-1 is flagged as a pseudogene. The length of the CDR3 is 16 residues. The CDR3 loop is CASLQGAHKANEKLFF. The CDR3, as DNA: TGTGCCAGCCTACAGGGGGCGCATAAGGCTAATGAAAAACTGTTTTTT.

The chain links TRBV2 to TRBJ1-2; no reliable D call. Germline V gene data show CDR1 as SNHLY and CDR2 as FYNNEI. Trimming removed 9 bases from V and 4 bases from J, with 15 bases in between. CDR3 size: 13 residues. Here the CDR3 reads CASRPVRAYGYTF. Here the CDR3 DNA reads TGTGCCAGTCGCCCGGTGAGAGCCTATGGCTACACCTTC.

V is TRBV29-1 and J is TRBJ2-7; TRBD2 matches 7 bases. V lost 0 bases, J lost 0 bases, and 11 bases stayed unmatched. The germline gives CDR1 SQVTM, CDR2 ANQGSEA. The CDR3 has 17 residues. The CDR3: CSVEDRPSGLLSYEQYF. The CDR3 region has the DNA TGCAGCGTTGAAGACCGCCCTAGCGGCCTACTCTCCTACGAGCAGTACTTC.

J is TRBJ2-7 and V is TRBV10-3; 11 bases are shared with TRBD2. Trimming removed 3 bases from V and 2 bases from J; junction bases left unmatched: 6. The CDR3 runs 16 residues. Germline-derived CDR1 and CDR2 are ENHRY and SYGVKD. The CDR3 is CAISDPTSGSPYEQYF. The CDR3 DNA follows: TGTGCCATCAGTGACCCTACTAGCGGGAGTCCCTACGAGCAGTACTTC.

The chain is built from TRBV5-5 and TRBJ2-2; no reliable D call. Trimming shortened V by 3 bases and J by 5 bases, and 11 bases separated the two germline ends. Germline V gives CDR1 SGHKS, CDR2 YYEKEE (reference sequence). The CDR3 covers 14 residues. CDR3 sequence: CASSSMTSTGELFF. Written as DNA, the CDR3 is TGTGCCAGCAGCTCAATGACCTCGACCGGGGAGCTGTTTTTT.

This chain uses TRBV7-8 with TRBJ2-4, with a possible D match to TRBD1 (7 bases). Deletions cut 5 bases from V and 3 bases from J, with 14 bases between. The CDR3 totals 15 residues. Germline CDR1 SGHVS, CDR2 FQNEAQ. As DNA, the CDR3 is TGTGCCAGCAGCACCCCAGGGGGAGGCAAAAACATTCAGTACTTC. Protein: CASSTPGGGKNIQYF. Together with reference TRBV7-8 and TRBJ2-4, the CDR3 gives the full variable domain: GAGVSQSPRYKVAKRGQDVALRCDPISGHVSLFWYQQALGQGPEFLTYFQNEAQLDKSGLPSDRFFAERPEGSVSTLKIQRTQQEDSAVYLCASSTPGGGKNIQYFGAGTRLSVL.